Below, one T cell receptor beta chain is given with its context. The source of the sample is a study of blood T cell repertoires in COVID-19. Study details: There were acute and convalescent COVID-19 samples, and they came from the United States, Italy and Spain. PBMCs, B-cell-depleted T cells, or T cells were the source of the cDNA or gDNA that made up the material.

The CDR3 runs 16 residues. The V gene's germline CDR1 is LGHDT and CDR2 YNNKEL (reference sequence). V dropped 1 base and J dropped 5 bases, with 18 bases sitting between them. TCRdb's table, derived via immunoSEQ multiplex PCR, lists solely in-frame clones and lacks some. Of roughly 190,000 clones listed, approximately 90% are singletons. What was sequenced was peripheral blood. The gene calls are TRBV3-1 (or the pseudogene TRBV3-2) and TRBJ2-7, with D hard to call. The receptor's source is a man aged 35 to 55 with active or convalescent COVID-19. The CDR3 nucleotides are TGTGCCAGCAGCCAAGCGGCCGGTGGAGTTTTCCACGAGCAGTACTTC. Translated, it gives CASSQAAGGVFHEQYF.